This section outlines one T cell receptor beta chain sequence together with its context. This sample is drawn from a study of neoadjuvant nivolumab and ipilimumab in lung cancer. Some clones are missing from TCRdb's copy, which holds only in-frame ones; the method was immunoSEQ multiplex PCR. The sample carries 24,000 or so clones, less than 90% recorded once. Sample: peripheral blood, taken before neoadjuvant nivolumab, alone or with ipilimumab. This TCR came from an adult with non-small cell lung cancer.

CDR3 region: CASSMNSGVNQPQHF. DNA of the CDR3: TGTGCCAGCAGTATGAACTCCGGGGTAAATCAGCCCCAGCATTTT. The chain uses TRBV6-1 and TRBJ1-5; D is undetermined. The CDR3 consists of 15 residues. V was cut by 5 bases and J by 4 bases, with 15 bases left in between. The germline V gene has CDR1 MNHNS and CDR2 SASEGT.